A single sample gave rise to the 13 T cell receptor beta chains below, sequenced in a study of blood T cell repertoires in COVID-19. Data came from immunoSEQ multiplex PCR; TCRdb stores just in-frame clones and leaves some out. The data show over 200,000 clones, 92% seen once. The sequenced material came from peripheral blood. These receptors all stem from a young man with acute or convalescent COVID-19.

This clone occurred once. The rearrangement joins TRBV7-9 to TRBJ2-7; TRBD2 is a possible D gene (6 bases). Trimming removed 5 bases at V and 6 bases at J, with 14 bases between. CDR1 is SEHNR and CDR2 is FQNEAQ in the germline V gene (reference sequence). The length of the CDR3 is 13 residues. This CDR3 is CASSPWATSEQYF. CDR3 coding DNA: TGTGCCAGCAGCCCCTGGGCGACTAGCGAGCAGTACTTC.

The genes are TRBV28 and TRBJ1-1; tentative D call: TRBD1 (5 bases). Trimming left V 4 bases short and J 1 base short, with 19 bases between. The germline CDR1 and CDR2 sequences are MDHEN and SYDVKM. CDR3 length equals 17 residues. The CDR3 is CASSSLTGSSGNTEAFF. CDR3 coding DNA: TGTGCCAGCAGTTCTCTAACAGGATCCTCAGGGAACACTGAAGCTTTCTTT.

This chain joins TRBV3-1 (or the pseudogene TRBV3-2) and TRBJ2-1, with 8 bases matching TRBD2. Losses at the gene ends were 3 bases for V and 3 bases for J; bases not matched to a gene: 4. The germline V gene encodes CDR1 LGHDT and CDR2 YNNKEL (reference sequence). The CDR3 runs to 15 residues. The CDR3 reads CASSQGGGSYNEQFF. The CDR3 nucleotides read TGTGCCAGCAGCCAGGGCGGGGGGAGCTACAATGAGCAGTTCTTC.

The rearrangement uses TRBV6-5 and TRBJ2-4, with D tentatively TRBD1 (5 bases). The ends were cut back, 9 bases at V and 0 bases at J, with 12 bases in the middle. Germline assignment: CDR1 MNHEY and CDR2 SVGAGI. This CDR3 has 14 residues. CDR3 bases: TGTGCCAGGTCAGGGATACTAGCCAAAAACATTCAGTACTTC. It translates to CARSGILAKNIQYF.

J is TRBJ1-5 and V is TRBV3-1 (or the pseudogene TRBV3-2); D uncertain. V was clipped by 1 base and J by 5 bases, with 6 bases between them. The germline V gene encodes CDR1 LGHDT and CDR2 YNNKEL (reference sequence). The CDR3 contains 13 residues. CDR3 DNA: TGTGCCAGCAGCCAAGTCGGGGATCAGCCCCAGCATTTT. This translates into CASSQVGDQPQHF.

The V gene is TRBV28, the J gene TRBJ1-3; 9 bases map to TRBD1. Germline-derived CDR1 and CDR2 are MDHEN and SYDVKM. Germline trimming cut 6 bases from V and 4 bases from J; bases unmatched to any gene: 7. The CDR3 has 15 amino acids. The CDR3 reads CASSNSGTGGNTIYF. The CDR3 DNA sequence: TGTGCCAGCAGCAATTCAGGGACAGGGGGAAACACCATATATTTT.

The V and J genes are TRBV5-4 and TRBJ2-1, with 8 bases fitting TRBD1. This CDR3 contains 17 residues. With 4 bases clipped from V and 8 bases from J, the junction kept 17 bases outside the gene matches. Per germline, CDR1 SGHNT and CDR2 YYREEE (reference sequence). The DNA for the CDR3 is TGTGCCAGCAGCGATCAAAAAAGGGACAGGCCTTTGGATGAGCAGTTCTTC. Translating gives CASSDQKRDRPLDEQFF.

The chain uses TRBV7-2 and TRBJ2-7; 8 bases are a match to TRBD1. CDR1 is SGHTA, CDR2 FQGNSA, per germline. V lost 2 bases to trimming and J lost 4 bases; unmatched junction nucleotides: 4. This CDR3 comprises 14 residues. CDR3 amino acids: CASSLSGTGYEQYF. CDR3 in DNA: TGTGCCAGCAGCTTATCCGGGACAGGTTACGAGCAGTACTTC.

The chain couples TRBV28 to TRBJ1-5; D is unresolved. The CDR3 extends over 13 amino acids. CDR1 and CDR2 (germline): MDHEN, SYDVKM. V shed 4 bases and J shed 7 bases, with 11 bases lying between them. CDR3 sequence reads: CASSSAGVQPQHF. Written as DNA, the CDR3 is TGTGCCAGCAGTTCGGCGGGAGTCCAGCCCCAGCATTTT. The whole variable domain, filled in from reference TRBV28 and TRBJ1-5, reads DVKVTQSSRYLVKRTGEKVFLECVQDMDHENMFWYRQDPGLGLRLIYFSYDVKMKEKGDIPEGYSVSREKKERFSLILESASTNQTSMYLCASSSAGVQPQHFGDGTRLSIL.

V usage is TRBV5-4 and J usage is TRBJ2-6; D is perhaps TRBD2 (6 bases). V gave up 4 bases and J gave up 0 bases, with 11 bases separating them. The CDR3 runs to 16 residues. CDR1 SGHNT and CDR2 YYREEE come from the germline V gene (reference sequence). The CDR3 region has the DNA TGTGCCAGCAGCAAACTAGCCGTCTCTGGGGCCAACGTCCTGACTTTC. Translated, it gives CASSKLAVSGANVLTF.

This rearrangement joins TRBV28 to TRBJ1-2; D uncertain. The V and J ends lost 6 bases and 7 bases respectively, with 12 bases between them. This CDR3 has 12 residues. Germline lookup yields CDR1 MDHEN and CDR2 SYDVKM. The CDR3 sequence is CASRSAPGGYTF. The CDR3 DNA is TGTGCCAGCAGATCCGCTCCAGGTGGCTACACCTTC.

This clone was recorded only once. The chain joins TRBV28 to TRBJ1-2; TRBD1 might be the D (5 bases). This CDR3 is 13 amino acids long. Trimming took 2 bases from V and 5 from J, leaving 9 bases between them. Germline loops: CDR1 MDHEN, CDR2 SYDVKM. The CDR3: CASSLPGEYGYTF. For the CDR3, the DNA is TGTGCCAGCAGTTTACCGGGGGAGTATGGCTACACCTTC.

The V call is TRBV28, the J call TRBJ2-1; 7 nucleotides line up with TRBD2. The germline V gene encodes CDR1 MDHEN and CDR2 SYDVKM. This CDR3 has 15 residues. Trimming at V came to 3 bases and at J to 7 bases, leaving 9 bases not matched to a gene. CDR3 sequence reads: CASSLTQYGGNEQFF. The CDR3 bases are TGTGCCAGCAGTTTGACACAATACGGGGGGAATGAGCAGTTCTTC.